This T cell receptor (beta chain) is from a study of cytotoxic CD8 clonotypes in ibrutinib-treated CLL. Study-level information: Patients attained some 24 partial and 2 complete responses; at median around 68 months, approximately 15 remained remitted while 12 progressed.

Findings and limits, study-wide: With treatment, public clonotypes, which were uncommon, either contracted or remained stable.

The ends were cut back, 6 bases at V and 3 bases at J, with 8 bases in the middle. The CDR3 loop spans 12 amino acids. Germline CDR1 reads SEHNR; CDR2 reads FQNEAQ (reference sequence). Profiled with immunoSEQ multiplex PCR; TCRdb holds only in-frame clones, not every one. The data show 25,000 to 30,000 clones, with 65% to 90% seen just once and around 8.5% held by the top ten. This clone was seen just once. Its antigen is unknown. The receptor was isolated from a human donor with chronic lymphocytic leukemia. The rearrangement links TRBV7-9 to TRBJ2-5; no reliable D call. The sequencing here drew on PBMCs, taken after 24 months of ibrutinib treatment. For the CDR3, the DNA is TGTGCCAGCAGGCCGACGAAAGAGACCCAGTACTTC. Its protein product is CASRPTKETQYF.